This T cell receptor (beta chain) was obtained from a study of blood T cell repertoires in COVID-19. Study overall: Material from acute and convalescent COVID-19 was sourced from the United States, Italy and Spain.

The CDR3 has 14 amino acids. The germline V gene has CDR1 MNHEY and CDR2 SVGAGI. V dropped 5 bases and J dropped 2; count of bases not matched to a gene: 5. As originally analysed: Using reference gene primer amplification, nucleated cell counts were estimated. TCRdb's copy holds only in-frame clones and misses some; the assay was immunoSEQ multiplex PCR. D and trimming come from the DNA, and the V and J calls and clone size come from that table. This sample has about 140,000 clones, with about 86% found just once. Source material: peripheral blood. J is TRBJ2-7 and V is TRBV6-5; 8 bases align to TRBD1. This clonotype was obtained from a woman in her sixties with acute or convalescent COVID-19. The CDR3 DNA reads TGTGCCAGCAGTAGGACAGGGAACACCTACGAGCAGTACTTC. Translated, it gives CASSRTGNTYEQYF.